The entry that follows covers one T cell receptor beta chain sequence. Its antigen is still unknown. The data were obtained in a study of tumor-infiltrating lymphocytes in primary liver carcinoma. The study, taken as a whole, reports: It was in tumors, not blood, that the top-250-clone fraction was significantly higher (p = 0.039).

Trimming cost V 7 bases and J 5 bases, with 21 bases left between them. Germline lookup yields CDR1 MNHEY and CDR2 SVGEGT. The CDR3 runs to 16 residues. DNA and RNA were both co-extracted from around 20-30 mg of bulk tissue that had not been sorted. Surgical resection served as treatment for the primary liver carcinoma of these patients. Each of the tumor samples contained in excess of 80% viable tumor cells. cDNA specific to TCR beta was made from 500 to 650 ng of total RNA, with a constant-region primer employed for priming. A slightly modified ARM-PCR protocol with three nested multiplex PCR rounds produced these TCR beta libraries. With TRBV1-TRBV30 forward primers and a C-beta reverse primer, the first two PCR rounds were run for 10 cycles each. Via MiXCR, TCRdb re-called the multiplex PCR reads, giving one row per CDR3 protein. Of approximately 110,000 distinct CDR3 sequences listed, roughly three fifths were seen once; the top ten hold 7% to 10%.

Sample: liver tumor tissue from sampling region 1. Subset meaning: tumor region T1, superior pole. This sequence originates from a woman aged 60-75 years with primary liver carcinoma and hepatitis B virus infection. The rearrangement links TRBV6-2 or TRBV6-3 to TRBJ2-1; possibly TRBD1 for D (5 bases). The CDR3, as DNA: TGTGCCAGCAAAACTTCGATGAACATCAGGGACAATGAGCAGTTCTTC. Protein sequence: CASKTSMNIRDNEQFF.